The next 11 T cell receptor beta chains were all read from a single sample in a study of OX40 agonist ivuxolimab in advanced cancers. Repertoires were generated with immunoSEQ multiplex PCR, while TCRdb's copy carries only in-frame clones and drops some. The table records fewer than 45,000 clones, 88% of them present only once. The specimen comprised CD4+ or CD8+ T cells sorted from blood, sampled in a trial of the OX40 agonist ivuxolimab. The receptors come from an adult with an advanced solid tumor such as melanoma, head and neck, liver or kidney cancer.

The chain recombines TRBV7-9 with TRBJ1-2; 10 bases map to TRBD1. After removal of 5 bases from V and 8 bases from J, the junction contained 8 bases not matched to a gene. This CDR3 is 14 amino acids long. Germline V gives CDR1 SEHNR, CDR2 FQNEAQ (reference sequence). This CDR3 reads CASSTWDRGRGYTF. The CDR3 nucleotides are TGTGCCAGCAGCACCTGGGACAGGGGAAGAGGCTACACCTTC.

The chain links TRBV7-9 to TRBJ1-2; D remains ambiguous. The V gene lost 3 bases and the J gene lost 8 bases, with 13 bases spanning the gap. This CDR3 is 13 amino acids long. Germline assignment: CDR1 SEHNR and CDR2 FQNEAQ (reference sequence). CDR3 region: CASSLPGLSGYTF. CDR3 sequence (DNA): TGTGCCAGCAGCTTGCCAGGTCTGAGCGGCTACACCTTC.

This chain connects TRBV28 to TRBJ2-1; D is possibly TRBD2 (5 bases). This CDR3 is 12 amino acids long. Between the trimmed V and J ends, which lost 8 bases and 3 bases, there was a span of 8 bases. Germline CDR1 reads MDHEN; CDR2 reads SYDVKM. The CDR3 protein is CASYRGYNEQFF. CDR3 nucleotide sequence: TGTGCCAGCTATCGGGGCTACAATGAGCAGTTCTTC.

The chain is built from TRBV28 and TRBJ1-5; D call uncertain. The V gene lost 6 bases and the J gene lost 0 bases, with 12 bases spanning the gap. Germline CDR1 is MDHEN and CDR2 is SYDVKM. This CDR3 is 15 amino acids long. The CDR3 loop reads CASSRRLYSNQPQHF. The DNA for the CDR3 is TGTGCCAGCAGCCGACGCCTTTATAGCAATCAGCCCCAGCATTTT.

CDR3 DNA sequence: TGTGCCAGCAGTTTCGACAGACAAATGAACACTGAAGCTTTCTTT. As protein: CASSFDRQMNTEAFF. The genes are TRBV11-1 and TRBJ1-1; D might be TRBD1 (5 bases). Deletions cut 6 bases from V and 0 bases from J, with 14 bases between. Looked up from germline, CDR1 is SGHAT and CDR2 is FQDESV (reference sequence). CDR3 length: 15 residues.

V usage is TRBV19 and J usage is TRBJ2-7, with 7 bases lining up with TRBD1. The CDR3 runs to 14 residues. The trim removed 3 bases at V and 1 base at J, leaving 3 bases unmatched. Looked up from germline, CDR1 is LNHDA and CDR2 is SQIVND (reference sequence). CDR3 nucleotide sequence: TGTGCCAGTAGTATCCCGGGACAGTCCTACGAGCAGTACTTC. Translating gives CASSIPGQSYEQYF.

V usage is TRBV5-4 and J usage is TRBJ1-1, with D possibly matching TRBD1 (5 bases). Per germline, CDR1 SGHNT and CDR2 YYREEE (reference sequence). Trimming shortened V by 4 bases and J by 8 bases, and 12 bases separated the two germline ends. CDR3 length: 12 residues. CDR3 nucleotides: TGTGCCAGCAGCACCGTGGGGGGGGAAGCTTTCTTT. As protein: CASSTVGGEAFF.

The chain recombines TRBV29-1 with TRBJ1-4; D remains ambiguous. Trimming stripped 7 bases from V and 0 bases from J, with 9 bases between. This CDR3 region has 13 residues. In germline, CDR1 is SQVTM, CDR2 ANQGSEA. The CDR3 loop reads CSARSATNEKLFF. As DNA, the CDR3 is TGCAGCGCCAGGAGTGCAACTAATGAAAAACTGTTTTTT.

The CDR3 DNA sequence: TGCAGCGTTGAGGGGGACAGGAGCTCTGGAAACACCATATATTTT. Translating gives CSVEGDRSSGNTIYF. V and J are TRBV29-1 and TRBJ1-3; 8 bases are shared with TRBD1. The V gene's germline CDR1 is SQVTM and CDR2 ANQGSEA. This CDR3 is built from 15 residues. J lost 0 bases, V lost 3 bases, and 4 bases had no gene match.

The V and J genes are TRBV4-3 and TRBJ2-1; 10 bases are a match to TRBD2. The CDR3 consists of 15 residues. Germline CDR1 is LGHNA and CDR2 is YSLEER. The ends lost 3 bases at V and 6 bases at J; junction bases unmatched: 5. This CDR3 is CASSHQREGGNEQFF. The CDR3 DNA is TGCGCCAGCAGCCACCAGCGGGAGGGAGGCAATGAGCAGTTCTTC.

The chain carries TRBV5-4 and TRBJ2-5; D tentatively reads TRBD1 or TRBD2 (6 bases each). The V and J ends lost 5 bases and 5 bases respectively, with 19 bases between them. The CDR3 has 15 residues. CDR1 and CDR2 (germline): SGHNT, YYREEE (reference sequence). Here the CDR3 reads CASRLVGGQIETQYF. Written as DNA, the CDR3 is TGTGCCAGCAGACTGGTTGGGGGGCAGATTGAGACCCAGTACTTC.